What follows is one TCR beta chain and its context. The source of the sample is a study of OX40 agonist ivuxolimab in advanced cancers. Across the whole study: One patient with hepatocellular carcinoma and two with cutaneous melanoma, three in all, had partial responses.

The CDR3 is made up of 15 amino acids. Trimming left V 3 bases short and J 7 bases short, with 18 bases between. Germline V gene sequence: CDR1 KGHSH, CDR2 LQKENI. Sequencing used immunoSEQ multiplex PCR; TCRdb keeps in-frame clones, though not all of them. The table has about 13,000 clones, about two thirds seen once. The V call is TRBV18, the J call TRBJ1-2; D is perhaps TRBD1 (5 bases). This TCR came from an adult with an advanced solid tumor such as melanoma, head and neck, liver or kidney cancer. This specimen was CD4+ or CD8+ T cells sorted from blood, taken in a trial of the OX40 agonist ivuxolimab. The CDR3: CASSPRGERSGGYTF. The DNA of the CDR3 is TGTGCCAGCTCACCTCGAGGGGAGAGGAGCGGTGGCTACACCTTC.